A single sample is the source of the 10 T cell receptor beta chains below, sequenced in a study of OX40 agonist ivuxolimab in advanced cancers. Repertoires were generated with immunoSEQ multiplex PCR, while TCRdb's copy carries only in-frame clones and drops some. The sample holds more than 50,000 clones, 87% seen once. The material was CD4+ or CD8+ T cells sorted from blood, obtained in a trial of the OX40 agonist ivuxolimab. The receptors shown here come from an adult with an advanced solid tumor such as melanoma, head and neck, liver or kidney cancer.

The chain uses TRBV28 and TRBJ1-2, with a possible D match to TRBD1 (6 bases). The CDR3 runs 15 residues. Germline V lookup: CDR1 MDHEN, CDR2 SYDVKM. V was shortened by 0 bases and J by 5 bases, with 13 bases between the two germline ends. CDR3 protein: CASSLWGRGYYGYTF. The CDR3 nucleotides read TGTGCCAGCAGTTTATGGGGCAGGGGCTATTATGGCTACACCTTC.

CDR3 protein: CASSFGVGEQFF. CDR3 DNA: TGTGCCAGCAGTTTTGGAGTAGGTGAGCAGTTCTTC. The J gene is TRBJ2-1, the V gene TRBV6-5; D not certain. V lost 4 bases and J lost 9, with 10 bases in between. Per the germline V gene, CDR1 is MNHEY and CDR2 is SVGAGI. The CDR3 loop spans 12 amino acids.

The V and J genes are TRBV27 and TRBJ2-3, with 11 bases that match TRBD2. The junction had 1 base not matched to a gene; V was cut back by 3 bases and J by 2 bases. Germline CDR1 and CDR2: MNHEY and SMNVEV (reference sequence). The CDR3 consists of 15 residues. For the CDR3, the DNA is TGTGCCAGCAGTTTGGGACTAGCGGACACAGATACGCAGTATTTT. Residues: CASSLGLADTDTQYF.

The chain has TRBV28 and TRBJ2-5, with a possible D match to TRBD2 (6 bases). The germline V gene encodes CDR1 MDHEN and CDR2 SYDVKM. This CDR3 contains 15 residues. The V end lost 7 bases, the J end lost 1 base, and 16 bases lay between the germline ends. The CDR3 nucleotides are TGTGCCAGCACCCCCGGAGGGCTTACCCAAGAGACCCAGTACTTC. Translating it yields CASTPGGLTQETQYF.

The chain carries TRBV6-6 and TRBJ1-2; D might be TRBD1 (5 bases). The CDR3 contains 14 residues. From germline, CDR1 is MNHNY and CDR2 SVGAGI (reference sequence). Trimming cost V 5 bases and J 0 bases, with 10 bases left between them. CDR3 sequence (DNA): TGTGCCAGCAGTCCAGGGCCCACTAACTATGGCTACACCTTC. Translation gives CASSPGPTNYGYTF.

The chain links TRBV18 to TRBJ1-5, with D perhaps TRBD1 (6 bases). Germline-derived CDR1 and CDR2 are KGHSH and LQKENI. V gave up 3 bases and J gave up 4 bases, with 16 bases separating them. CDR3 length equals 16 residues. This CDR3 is CASSPQGRGVNQPQHF. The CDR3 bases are TGTGCCAGCTCACCTCAGGGGCGGGGGGTTAATCAGCCCCAGCATTTT.

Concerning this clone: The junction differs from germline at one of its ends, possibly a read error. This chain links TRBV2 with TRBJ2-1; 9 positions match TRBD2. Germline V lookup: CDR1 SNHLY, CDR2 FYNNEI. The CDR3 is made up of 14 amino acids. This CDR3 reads CASRVGTSYDEQFF. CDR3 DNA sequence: TGTGCCAGCAGGGTCGGGACTAGCTACGATGAGCAGTTCTTC.

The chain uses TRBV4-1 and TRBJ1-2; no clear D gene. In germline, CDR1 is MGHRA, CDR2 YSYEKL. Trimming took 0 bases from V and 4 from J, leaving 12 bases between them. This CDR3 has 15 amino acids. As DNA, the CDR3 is TGCGCCAGCAGCCAAGATCACGGTTCTTTCTATGGCTACACCTTC. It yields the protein CASSQDHGSFYGYTF.

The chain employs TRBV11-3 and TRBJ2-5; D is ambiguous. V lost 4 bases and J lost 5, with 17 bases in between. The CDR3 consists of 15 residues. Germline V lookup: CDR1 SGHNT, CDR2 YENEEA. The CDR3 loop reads CASSSPNSRWETQYF. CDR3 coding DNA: TGTGCCAGCAGCTCTCCTAATAGCAGATGGGAGACCCAGTACTTC. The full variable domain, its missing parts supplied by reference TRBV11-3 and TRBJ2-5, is EAGVVQSPRYKIIEKKQPVAFWCNPISGHNTLYWYLQNLGQGPELLIRYENEEAVDDSQLPKDRFSAERLKGVDSTLKIQPAELGDSAVYLCASSSPNSRWETQYFGPGTRLLVL.

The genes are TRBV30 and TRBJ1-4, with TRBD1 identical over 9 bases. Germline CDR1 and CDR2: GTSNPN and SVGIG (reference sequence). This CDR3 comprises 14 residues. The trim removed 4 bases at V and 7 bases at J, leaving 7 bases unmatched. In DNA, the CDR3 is TGTGCCTGGACCTTGACAGGGGGAAGTGAAAAACTGTTTTTT. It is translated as CAWTLTGGSEKLFF.